Sequencing of this TCR beta chain was carried out in a study of regulatory T cells in long-lasting Graves disease. Study-level information: Those with persistent Graves' disease had received antithyroid drugs for over 5 years with positive TSH receptor antibodies. Broader study findings: It was in persistent disease that TRBV28, TRBJ1-2 and TRBJ2-5 were favored.

Time point in this sample: persistent/refractory GD, antithyroid drugs over 5 years with positive TRAb. The TCR library used RNA extracted from PBMCs. Diagnosing Graves' disease relied on the American Thyroid Association guidelines. Patients came through an endocrinology department, and that department was in Xi'an, China. Note on this clonotype: Its antigen is still unknown.

Through Arm-PCR of CDR3 regions and iRepertoire HTBI primers, TCR beta libraries were built. One entry per CDR3 protein results from TCRdb running MiXCR on the multiplex PCR reads. The table includes approximately 400,000 distinct CDR3 sequences, less than 25% detected once. Germline CDR1 and CDR2: KGHSH and LQKENI. There are 16 residues in the CDR3. The V end lost 0 bases, the J end lost 7 bases, and 18 bases lay between the germline ends. This chain joins TRBV18 and TRBJ2-5; D is possibly TRBD1 or TRBD2 (5 bases each). The source is a female donor with Graves disease. Sequenced material: peripheral blood mononuclear cells (PBMCs), taken when the disease was refractory, from a patient treated with antithyroid drugs. CDR3 in DNA: TGTGCCAGCTCACCACCGTCGGGGCGATCCTCGGGGACCCAGTACTTC. Amino acid sequence: CASSPPSGRSSGTQYF.